A single count supports the clone carrying this TCR beta chain. The CDR3 length is 15 residues. Germline-derived CDR1 and CDR2 are SNHLY and FYNNEI. V trimming: 4 bases; J trimming: 5 bases; junction bases outside the gene matches: 4. TCRdb's copy holds only in-frame clones and misses some; the assay was immunoSEQ multiplex PCR. The sample shows about 150,000 clones, approximately 85% of them seen only once. This sample was included in a study of blood T cell repertoires in COVID-19. At the level of the study: Whether acute or convalescent, the COVID-19 samples came from the United States, Italy and Spain.

This receptor was identified in a man aged 55 to 69 with COVID-19, enrolled during active disease. The sample taken for sequencing was peripheral blood. The rearrangement uses TRBV2 and TRBJ2-1; 11 nucleotides line up with TRBD2. CDR3 sequence reads: CASSGPGLADNEQFF. The CDR3 bases are TGTGCCAGCAGTGGGCCGGGACTAGCGGACAATGAGCAGTTCTTC.